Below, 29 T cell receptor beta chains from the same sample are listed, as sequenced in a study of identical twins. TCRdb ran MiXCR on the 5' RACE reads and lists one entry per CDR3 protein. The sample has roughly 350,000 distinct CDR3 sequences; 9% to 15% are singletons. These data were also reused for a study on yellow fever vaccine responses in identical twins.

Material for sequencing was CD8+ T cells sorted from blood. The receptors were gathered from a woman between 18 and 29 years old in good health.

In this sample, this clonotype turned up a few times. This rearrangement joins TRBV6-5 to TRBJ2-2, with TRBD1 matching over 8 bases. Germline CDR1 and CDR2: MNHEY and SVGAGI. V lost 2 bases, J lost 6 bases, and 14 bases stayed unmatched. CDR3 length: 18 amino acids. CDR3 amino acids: CASSYPRGLGYNAGELFF. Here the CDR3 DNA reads TGTGCCAGCAGTTACCCCAGGGGGCTGGGTTATAACGCCGGGGAGCTGTTTTTT.

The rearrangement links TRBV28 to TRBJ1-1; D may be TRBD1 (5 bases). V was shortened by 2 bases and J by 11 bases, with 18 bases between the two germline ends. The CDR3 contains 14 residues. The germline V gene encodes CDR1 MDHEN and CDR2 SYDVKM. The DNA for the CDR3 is TGTGCCAGCAGTTTAAAGTGGGGCCCACCAGCGGCTTTCTTT. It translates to CASSLKWGPPAAFF.

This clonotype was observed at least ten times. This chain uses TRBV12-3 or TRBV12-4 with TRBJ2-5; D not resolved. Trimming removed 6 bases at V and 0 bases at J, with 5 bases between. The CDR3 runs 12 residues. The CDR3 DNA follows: TGTGCCAGCAGCCGGGACCAAGAGACCCAGTACTTC. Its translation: CASSRDQETQYF.

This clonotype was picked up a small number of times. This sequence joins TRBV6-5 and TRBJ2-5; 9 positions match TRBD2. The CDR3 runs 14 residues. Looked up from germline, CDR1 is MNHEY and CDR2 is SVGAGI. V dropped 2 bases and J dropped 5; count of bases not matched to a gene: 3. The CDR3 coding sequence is TGTGCCAGCAGTTACGCGGGGGGGCCGGAGACCCAGTACTTC. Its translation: CASSYAGGPETQYF.

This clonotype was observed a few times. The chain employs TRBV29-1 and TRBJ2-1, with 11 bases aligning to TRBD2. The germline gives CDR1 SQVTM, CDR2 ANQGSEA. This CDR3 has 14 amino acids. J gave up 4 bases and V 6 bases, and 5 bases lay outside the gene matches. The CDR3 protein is CSVETSGGYNEQFF. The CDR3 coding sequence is TGCAGCGTCGAAACTAGCGGGGGTTACAATGAGCAGTTCTTC.

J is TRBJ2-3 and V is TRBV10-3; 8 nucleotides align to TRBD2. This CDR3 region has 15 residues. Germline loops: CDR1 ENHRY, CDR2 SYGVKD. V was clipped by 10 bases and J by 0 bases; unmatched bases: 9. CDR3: CAKRTSGISTDTQYF. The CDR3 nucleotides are TGTGCCAAGCGCACTAGCGGCATTAGCACAGATACGCAGTATTTT.

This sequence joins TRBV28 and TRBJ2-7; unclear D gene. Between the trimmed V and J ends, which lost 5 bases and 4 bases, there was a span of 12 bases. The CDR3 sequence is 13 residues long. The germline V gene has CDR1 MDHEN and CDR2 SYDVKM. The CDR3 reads CASSDLDTYEQYV. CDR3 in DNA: TGTGCCAGCAGTGATCTCGACACATACGAGCAGTACGTC.

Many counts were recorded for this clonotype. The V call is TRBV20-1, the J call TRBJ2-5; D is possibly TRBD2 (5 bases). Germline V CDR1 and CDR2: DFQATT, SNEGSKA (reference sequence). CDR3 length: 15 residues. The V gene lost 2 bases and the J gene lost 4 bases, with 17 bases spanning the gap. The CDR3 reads CSARSTADQRETQYF. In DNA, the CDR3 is TGCAGTGCTAGATCAACAGCGGACCAGAGAGAGACCCAGTACTTC.

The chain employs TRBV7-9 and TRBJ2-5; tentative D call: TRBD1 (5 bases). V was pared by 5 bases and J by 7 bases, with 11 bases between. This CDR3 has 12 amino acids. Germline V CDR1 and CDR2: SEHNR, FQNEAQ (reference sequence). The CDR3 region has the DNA TGTGCCAGCAGCCCCCCACAGGCGACCCAGTACTTC. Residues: CASSPPQATQYF. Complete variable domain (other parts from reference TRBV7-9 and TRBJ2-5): DTGVSQNPRHKITKRGQNVTFRCDPISEHNRLYWYRQTLGQGPEFLTYFQNEAQLEKSRLLSDRFSAERPKGSFSTLEIQRTEQGDSAMYLCASSPPQATQYFGPGTRLLVL.

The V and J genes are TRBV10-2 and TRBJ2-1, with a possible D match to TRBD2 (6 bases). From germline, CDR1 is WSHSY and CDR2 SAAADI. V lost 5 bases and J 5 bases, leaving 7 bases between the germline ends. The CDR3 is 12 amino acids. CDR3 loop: CASSIADNEQFF. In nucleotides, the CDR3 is TGCGCCAGCAGTATAGCGGACAATGAGCAGTTCTTC.

The CDR3 is CAIGTADYNEQFF. The CDR3 DNA sequence: TGTGCCATCGGGACAGCAGACTACAATGAGCAGTTCTTC. This chain uses TRBV3-1 with TRBJ2-1; 7 bases fit TRBD1. Germline V lookup: CDR1 LGHDT, CDR2 YNNKEL (reference sequence). After removal of 10 bases from V and 3 bases from J, the junction contained 6 bases not matched to a gene. The CDR3 contains 13 residues.

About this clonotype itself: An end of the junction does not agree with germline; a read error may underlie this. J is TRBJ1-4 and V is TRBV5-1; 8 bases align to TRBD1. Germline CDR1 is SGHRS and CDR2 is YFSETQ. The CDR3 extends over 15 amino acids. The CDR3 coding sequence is TGCGCCAGCAGCCCGCACAGGGGGACTAATGAAATACTGTTTTTT. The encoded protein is CASSPHRGTNEILFF.

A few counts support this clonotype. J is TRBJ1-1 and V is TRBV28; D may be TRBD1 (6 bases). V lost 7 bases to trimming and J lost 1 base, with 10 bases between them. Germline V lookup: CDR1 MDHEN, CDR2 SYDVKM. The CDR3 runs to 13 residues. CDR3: CASIRGGNTEAFF. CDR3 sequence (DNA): TGTGCCAGCATTCGAGGGGGGAACACTGAAGCTTTCTTT.

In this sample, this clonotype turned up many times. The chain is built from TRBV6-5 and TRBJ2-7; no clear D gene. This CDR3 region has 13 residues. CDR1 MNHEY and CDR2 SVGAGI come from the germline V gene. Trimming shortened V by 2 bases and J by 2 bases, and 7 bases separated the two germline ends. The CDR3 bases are TGTGCCAGCAGTTACGGACCAGCCTACGAGCAGTACTTC. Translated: CASSYGPAYEQYF.

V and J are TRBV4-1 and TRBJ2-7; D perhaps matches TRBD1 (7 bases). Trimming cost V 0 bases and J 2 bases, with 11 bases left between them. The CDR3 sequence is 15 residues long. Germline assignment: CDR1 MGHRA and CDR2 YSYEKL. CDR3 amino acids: CASSQEPGGTYEQYF. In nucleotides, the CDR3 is TGCGCCAGCAGCCAAGAACCAGGGGGGACCTACGAGCAGTACTTC.

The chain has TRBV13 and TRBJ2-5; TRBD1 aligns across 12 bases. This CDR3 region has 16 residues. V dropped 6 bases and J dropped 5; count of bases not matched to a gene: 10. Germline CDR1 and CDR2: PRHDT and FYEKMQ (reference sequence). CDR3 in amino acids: CASRTAGTGGWETQYF. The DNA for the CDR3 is TGTGCCAGCAGAACCGCCGGGACAGGGGGCTGGGAGACCCAGTACTTC.

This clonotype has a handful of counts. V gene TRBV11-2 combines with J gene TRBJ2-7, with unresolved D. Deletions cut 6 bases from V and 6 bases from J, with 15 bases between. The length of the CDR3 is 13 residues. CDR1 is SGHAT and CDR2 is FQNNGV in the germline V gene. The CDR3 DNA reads TGTGCCAGCAGGTCTTCTCCACTGGGCGAGCAGTACTTC. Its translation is CASRSSPLGEQYF.

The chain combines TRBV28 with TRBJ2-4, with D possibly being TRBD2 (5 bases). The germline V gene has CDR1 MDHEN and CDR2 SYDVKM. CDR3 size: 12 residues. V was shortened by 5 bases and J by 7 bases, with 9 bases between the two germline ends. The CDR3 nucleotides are TGTGCCAGCAGTCCGCGGGTCAACATTCAGTACTTC. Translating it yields CASSPRVNIQYF.

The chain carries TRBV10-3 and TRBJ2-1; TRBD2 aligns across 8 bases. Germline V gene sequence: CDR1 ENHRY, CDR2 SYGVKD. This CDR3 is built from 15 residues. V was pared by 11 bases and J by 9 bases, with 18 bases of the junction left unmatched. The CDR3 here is CAVQTPAGGRIEQFF. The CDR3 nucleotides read TGTGCCGTCCAAACACCCGCGGGGGGCAGAATTGAGCAGTTCTTC.

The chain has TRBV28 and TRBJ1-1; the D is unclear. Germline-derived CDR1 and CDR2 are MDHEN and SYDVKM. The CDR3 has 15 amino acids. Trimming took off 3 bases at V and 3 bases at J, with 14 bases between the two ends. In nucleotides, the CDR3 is TGTGCCAGCAGTTTGGCCCGGGGAGGGTACACTGAAGCTTTCTTT. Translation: CASSLARGGYTEAFF. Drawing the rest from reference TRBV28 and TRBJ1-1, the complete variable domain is DVKVTQSSRYLVKRTGEKVFLECVQDMDHENMFWYRQDPGLGLRLIYFSYDVKMKEKGDIPEGYSVSREKKERFSLILESASTNQTSMYLCASSLARGGYTEAFFGQGTRLTVV.

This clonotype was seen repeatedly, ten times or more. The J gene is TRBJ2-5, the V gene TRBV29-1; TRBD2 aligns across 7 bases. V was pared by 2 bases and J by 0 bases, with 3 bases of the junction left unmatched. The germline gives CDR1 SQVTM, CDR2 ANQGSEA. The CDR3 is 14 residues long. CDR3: CSVELAVYQETQYF. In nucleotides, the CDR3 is TGCAGCGTTGAACTAGCGGTGTACCAAGAGACCCAGTACTTC.

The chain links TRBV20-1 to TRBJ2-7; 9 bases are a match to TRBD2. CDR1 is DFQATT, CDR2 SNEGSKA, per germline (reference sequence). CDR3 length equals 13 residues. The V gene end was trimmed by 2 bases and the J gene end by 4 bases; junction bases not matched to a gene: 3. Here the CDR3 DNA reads TGCAGTGCTAGATTAGCGGGGGCTTACGAGCAGTACGTC. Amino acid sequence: CSARLAGAYEQYV.

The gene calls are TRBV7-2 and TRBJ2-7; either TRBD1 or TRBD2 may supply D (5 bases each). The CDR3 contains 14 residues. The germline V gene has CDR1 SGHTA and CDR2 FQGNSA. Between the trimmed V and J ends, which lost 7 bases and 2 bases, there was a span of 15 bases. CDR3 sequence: CASTPRDVTYEQYF. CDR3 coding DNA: TGTGCCAGCACCCCACGGGACGTAACCTACGAGCAGTACTTC.

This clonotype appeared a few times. In DNA, the CDR3 is TGTGCCAGCACCTTAACGCCGGGACTGACAGATACGCAGTATTTT. Protein sequence: CASTLTPGLTDTQYF. The chain employs TRBV6-1 and TRBJ2-3; D is possibly TRBD2 (6 bases). Deletions cut 7 bases from V and 3 bases from J, with 17 bases between. The CDR3 covers 15 residues. In germline, CDR1 is MNHNS, CDR2 SASEGT.

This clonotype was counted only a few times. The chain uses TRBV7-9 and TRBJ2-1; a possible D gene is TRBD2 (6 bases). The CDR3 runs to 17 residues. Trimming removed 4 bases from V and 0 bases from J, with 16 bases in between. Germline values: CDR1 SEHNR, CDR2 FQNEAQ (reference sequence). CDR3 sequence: CASSSSWGVHSYNEQFF. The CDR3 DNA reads TGTGCCAGCAGCTCCTCGTGGGGGGTACACTCCTACAATGAGCAGTTCTTC.

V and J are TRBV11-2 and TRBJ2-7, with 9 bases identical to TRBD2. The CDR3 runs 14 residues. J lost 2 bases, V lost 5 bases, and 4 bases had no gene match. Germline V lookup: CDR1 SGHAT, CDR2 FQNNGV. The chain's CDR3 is CASSGTSGPYEQYF. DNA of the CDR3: TGTGCCAGCAGCGGCACTAGCGGGCCCTACGAGCAGTACTTC.

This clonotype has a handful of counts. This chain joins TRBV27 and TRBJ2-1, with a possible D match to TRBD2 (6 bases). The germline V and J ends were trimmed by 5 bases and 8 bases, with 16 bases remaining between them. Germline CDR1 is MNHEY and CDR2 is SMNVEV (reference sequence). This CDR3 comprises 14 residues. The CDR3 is CASSRIIGSDEQFF. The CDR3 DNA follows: TGTGCCAGCAGTCGGATTATCGGGAGCGATGAGCAGTTCTTC.

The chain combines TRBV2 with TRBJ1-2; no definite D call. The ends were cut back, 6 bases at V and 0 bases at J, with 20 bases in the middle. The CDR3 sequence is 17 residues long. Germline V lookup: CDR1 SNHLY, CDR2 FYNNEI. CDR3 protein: CASRSLRTDKANYGYTF. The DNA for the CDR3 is TGTGCCAGCAGGTCCCTTCGGACGGATAAAGCTAACTATGGCTACACCTTC.

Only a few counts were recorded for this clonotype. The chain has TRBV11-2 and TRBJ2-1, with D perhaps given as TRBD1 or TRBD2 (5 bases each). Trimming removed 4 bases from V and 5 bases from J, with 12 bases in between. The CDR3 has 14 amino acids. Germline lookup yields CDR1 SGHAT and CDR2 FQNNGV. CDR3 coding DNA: TGTGCCAGCAGCTCGTCCGGGACCAACAATGAGCAGTTCTTC. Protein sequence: CASSSSGTNNEQFF.